This T cell receptor (beta chain) was sequenced during a study of OX40 agonist ivuxolimab in advanced cancers. About the full investigation: Ivuxolimab was an agonistic, fully human IgG2 monoclonal antibody directed against OX40 (CD134), a costimulatory receptor. Intravenous ivuxolimab was administered to patients every 2 weeks at six dose levels: 0.01, 0.1, 0.3, 1.5, 3 and 10 mg/kg. Of the roughly 52 dose-escalation patients, hepatocellular carcinoma was present in about 20, melanoma in some 15, renal cell carcinoma in 9 and head and neck cancer in 9. In the dose-escalation cohort, roughly 80% of patients were male, and the mean age was approximately 64 years, with a range of about 23 to 85. Prior anti-PD-1, anti-PD-L1 or anti-CTLA-4 therapy was permitted, and checkpoint inhibitors had been received by 30% to 40% of dose-escalation patients. Partial responses occurred in three dose-escalation patients, of whom one had hepatocellular carcinoma and two had cutaneous melanoma. The point of sequencing TCRbeta in the periphery was to test whether ivuxolimab changed TCR sequence diversity and drove clonal T-cell expansion. The paper covers the monotherapy dose-escalation part of the phase I ivuxolimab trial, which included N ≈ 52 patients. Beyond this particular receptor, the publication reports: At doses of 0.1 to 3.0 mg/kg, clonal expansion of both CD4+ and CD8+ blood T cells was observed from baseline to week 6. After ivuxolimab, expanded clones were on average more numerous among CD8+ T cells than among CD4+ T cells. In the 0.1-3.0 mg/kg groups, partial responders had among the lowest normalized peripheral clonal expansion, particularly in CD8+ T cells. Low levels of normalized T-cell clonal expansion were also seen in some patients who did not respond. The antigen specificity of the peripheral T cells that underwent clonal expansion was not determined.

Genomic DNA was isolated from the sorted cells so that the TCRbeta CDR3 region could be sequenced. The immunoSEQ Assay was used to sequence the TCRbeta CDR3 regions. TCRdb retrieved this table from immuneACCESS and kept in-frame rearrangements only. Not all clones are present; in checked studies, unresolved V genes account for under half, and no reason is known for the remainder. The sample contains 65,000 to 75,000 clones, about 85% of them found a single time. 2% to 2.5% of the sample belongs to the ten largest clones. Comments on this clone: Its antigen remains unidentified. The sample holds no much larger clone one base away, and base qualities are not on file.

Counted from cysteine to phenylalanine, this CDR3 has 16 amino acids. The only DNA kept is the CDR3, 48 bases in frame from the first base. The germline V and J ends show losses of 2 bases and 5 bases respectively, and no gene match explains 9 bases of the junction. Via the germline V gene, CDR1 is SGHDT and CDR2 YYEEEE. Patients with autoimmune disease history or receiving systemic immunosuppression were excluded from the trial. In every dose cohort, peripheral blood was drawn for TCR sequencing at baseline, cycle 4 day 1, and cycle 7 day 1. The samples were drawn from a first-in-human, open-label, multicenter phase I dose-escalation trial of ivuxolimab. Adults with locally advanced or metastatic head and neck squamous cell, hepatocellular, melanoma or renal cell carcinoma were enrolled in the trial. Before TCR sequencing, CD4+ T cells and CD8+ T cells from peripheral blood were sorted into separate populations.

This receptor was taken from an adult with an advanced solid tumor such as melanoma, head and neck, liver or kidney cancer. Rearrangement joined TRBV5-6 to TRBJ2-3, and 9 junctional nucleotides match TRBD2. The source material was CD4+ or CD8+ T cells sorted from blood, sampled in a trial of the OX40 agonist ivuxolimab. The nucleotides are TGTGCCAGCAGCTTTGTTTCGGCGGGAGGGGAAGATACGCAGTATTTT. This yields the protein CASSFVSAGGEDTQYF.